Shown below are 4 T cell receptor beta chains from a single sample sequenced in a study of blood T cell repertoires in COVID-19. TCRdb's table, derived via immunoSEQ multiplex PCR, lists solely in-frame clones and lacks some. The sample gives roughly 18,000 clones, 88% of which show up once; approximately 9.9% is in the top ten. Source material: peripheral blood. These receptors all stem from a man aged 35-49 years with active COVID-19.

The chain combines TRBV11-2 with TRBJ2-1, with 9 bases matching TRBD1. Germline CDR1 reads SGHAT; CDR2 reads FQNNGV. Trimming cost V 1 base and J 2 bases; bases outside gene matches: 9. The CDR3 loop spans 18 amino acids. As DNA, the CDR3 is TGTGCCAGCAGCTTAGTTAGAGGACAGGGGTTTCCCTACAATGAGCAGTTCTTC. Its translation is CASSLVRGQGFPYNEQFF.

This clone has a single count. The chain uses TRBV7-9 and TRBJ1-1, with TRBD1 matching 10 bases. CDR3 length equals 15 residues. Unmatched junction bases numbered 9, after V lost 6 bases and J lost 5 bases. Germline CDR1 is SEHNR and CDR2 is FQNEAQ (reference sequence). The CDR3 nucleotides read TGTGCCAGCAGTAGAGACCGGGACAGGGGAACTGAAGCTTTCTTT. Translated: CASSRDRDRGTEAFF.

The V gene is TRBV30, the J gene TRBJ2-7; D might be TRBD1 (6 bases). Germline V gives CDR1 GTSNPN, CDR2 SVGIG (reference sequence). V was cut by 2 bases and J by 7 bases, with 18 bases left in between. The CDR3 is 14 amino acids. The CDR3 coding sequence is TGTGCCTGGAGTAGAGCAGGGGATATTAGAGAGCAGTACTTC. Translation: CAWSRAGDIREQYF.

Details on this clone: A read error may produce the germline difference seen at one junction end. V and J are TRBV4-3 and TRBJ1-1; D remains ambiguous. CDR3 length equals 12 residues. CDR1 LGHNA and CDR2 YSLEER come from the germline V gene. CDR3 nucleotide sequence: TGCGCCAGCAGCCAAGATTCGAGGAGAATACTCTTT. Translation: CASSQDSRRILF.